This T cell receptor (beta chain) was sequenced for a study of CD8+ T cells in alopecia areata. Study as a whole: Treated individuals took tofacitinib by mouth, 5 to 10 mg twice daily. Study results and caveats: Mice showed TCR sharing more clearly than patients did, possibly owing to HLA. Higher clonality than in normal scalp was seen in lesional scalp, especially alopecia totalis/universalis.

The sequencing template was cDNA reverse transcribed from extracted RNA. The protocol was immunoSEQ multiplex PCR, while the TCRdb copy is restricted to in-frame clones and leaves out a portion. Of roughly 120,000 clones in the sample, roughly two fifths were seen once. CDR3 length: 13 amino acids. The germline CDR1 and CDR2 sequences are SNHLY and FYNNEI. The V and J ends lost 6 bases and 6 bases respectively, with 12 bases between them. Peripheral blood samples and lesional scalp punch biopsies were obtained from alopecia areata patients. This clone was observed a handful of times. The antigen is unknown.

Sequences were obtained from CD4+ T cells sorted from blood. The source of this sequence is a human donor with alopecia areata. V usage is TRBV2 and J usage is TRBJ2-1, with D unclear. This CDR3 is CASRSWVGNEQFF. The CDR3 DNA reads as TGTGCCAGCAGGAGTTGGGTAGGCAATGAGCAGTTCTTC.